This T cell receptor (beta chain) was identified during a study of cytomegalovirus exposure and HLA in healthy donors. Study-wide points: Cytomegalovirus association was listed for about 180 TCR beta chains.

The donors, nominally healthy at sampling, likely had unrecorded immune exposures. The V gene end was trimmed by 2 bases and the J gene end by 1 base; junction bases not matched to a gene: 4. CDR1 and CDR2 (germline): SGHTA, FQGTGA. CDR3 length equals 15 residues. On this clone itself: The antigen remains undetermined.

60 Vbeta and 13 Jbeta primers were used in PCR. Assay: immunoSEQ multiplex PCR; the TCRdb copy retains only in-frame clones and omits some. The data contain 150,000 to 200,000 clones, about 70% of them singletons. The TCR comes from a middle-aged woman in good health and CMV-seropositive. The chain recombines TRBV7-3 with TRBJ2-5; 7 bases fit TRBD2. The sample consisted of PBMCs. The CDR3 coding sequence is TGTGCCAGCAGCTTAGGGTGGGGGGGCCAAGAGACCCAGTACTTC. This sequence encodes CASSLGWGGQETQYF.